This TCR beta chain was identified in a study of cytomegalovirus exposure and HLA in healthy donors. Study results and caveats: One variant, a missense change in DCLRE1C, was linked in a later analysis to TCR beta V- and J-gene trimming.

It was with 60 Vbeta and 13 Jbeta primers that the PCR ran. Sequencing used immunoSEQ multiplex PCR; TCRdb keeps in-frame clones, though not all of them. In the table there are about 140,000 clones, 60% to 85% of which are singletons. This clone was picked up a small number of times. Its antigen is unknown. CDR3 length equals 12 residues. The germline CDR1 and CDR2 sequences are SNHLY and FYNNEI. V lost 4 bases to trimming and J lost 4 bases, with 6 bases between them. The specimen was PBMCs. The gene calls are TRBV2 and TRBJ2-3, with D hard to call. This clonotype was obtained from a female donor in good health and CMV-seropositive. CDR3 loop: CASSGSSDTQYF. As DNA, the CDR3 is TGTGCCAGCAGTGGTTCGTCAGATACGCAGTATTTT.